The 17 T cell receptor beta chains reported below all come from one sample, sequenced in a study of blood T cell repertoires in COVID-19. Produced via immunoSEQ multiplex PCR; TCRdb's table is partial and in-frame only. The profile shows 210,000 or so clones, around 83% of them singletons. Sequenced sample: peripheral blood. All receptors derive from a man aged 50-59 years with active or convalescent COVID-19.

The V and J genes are TRBV5-4 and TRBJ2-2; 16 nucleotides line up with TRBD2. J gave up 4 bases and V 4 bases, and 1 base lay outside the gene matches. CDR3 size: 16 residues. Per germline, CDR1 SGHNT and CDR2 YYREEE (reference sequence). For the CDR3, the DNA is TGTGCCAGCAGCGGGACTAGCGGGAGGGTCACCGGGGAGCTGTTTTTT. Translating it yields CASSGTSGRVTGELFF.

This clone was seen more than once but under ten times. The chain uses TRBV5-1 and TRBJ1-3; a possible D gene is TRBD1 (5 bases). V was pared by 0 bases and J by 2 bases, with 6 bases between. The CDR3 contains 14 residues. CDR1 SGHRS and CDR2 YFSETQ come from the germline V gene. The CDR3 loop is CASSLGGAGNTIYF. The CDR3 coding sequence is TGCGCCAGCAGCTTGGGGGGCGCTGGAAACACCATATATTTT. Combining the CDR3 with reference TRBV5-1 and TRBJ1-3 gives the whole variable domain KAGVTQTPRYLIKTRGQQVTLSCSPISGHRSVSWYQQTPGQGLQFLFEYFSETQRNKGNFPGRFSGRQFSNSRSEMNVSTLELGDSALYLCASSLGGAGNTIYFGEGSWLTVV.

The chain recombines TRBV5-1 with TRBJ2-1; 8 bases are shared with TRBD2. The germline gives CDR1 SGHRS, CDR2 YFSETQ. V gave up 0 bases and J gave up 5 bases; unmatched junction bases: 1. This CDR3 region has 14 residues. CDR3: CASSLVLADNEQFF. The CDR3 bases are TGCGCCAGCAGCTTGGTACTAGCGGACAATGAGCAGTTCTTC.

CDR3 sequence (DNA): TGTGCCAGCAGTTGGACAGGGGAGAGGACCGGGGAGCTGTTTTTT. This sequence encodes CASSWTGERTGELFF. The chain combines TRBV6-6 with TRBJ2-2; 9 bases line up with TRBD1. V lost 4 bases, J lost 5 bases, and 5 bases stayed unmatched. Germline V CDR1 and CDR2: MNHNY, SVGAGI (reference sequence). The length of the CDR3 is 15 residues.

This sequence joins TRBV7-8 and TRBJ2-6, with D tentatively TRBD1 (5 bases). V dropped 5 bases and J dropped 0 bases, with 14 bases sitting between them. The germline V gene has CDR1 SGHVS and CDR2 FQNEAQ. This CDR3 is 17 amino acids long. This CDR3 reads CASSQDKGGSGANVLTF. The DNA for the CDR3 is TGTGCCAGCAGCCAGGACAAGGGTGGCTCTGGGGCCAACGTCCTGACTTTC. Full variable domain (rest looked up from reference TRBV7-8 and TRBJ2-6): GAGVSQSPRYKVAKRGQDVALRCDPISGHVSLFWYQQALGQGPEFLTYFQNEAQLDKSGLPSDRFFAERPEGSVSTLKIQRTQQEDSAVYLCASSQDKGGSGANVLTFGAGSRLTVL.

This clone was counted only a few times. V gene TRBV28 combines with J gene TRBJ1-1, with D unclear. Trimming left V 3 bases short and J 3 bases short, with 11 bases between. CDR3 length: 14 residues. Germline V gene data show CDR1 as MDHEN and CDR2 as SYDVKM. CDR3 sequence reads: CASSLLIRDTEAFF. Here the CDR3 DNA reads TGTGCCAGCAGTTTGTTGATACGCGACACTGAAGCTTTCTTT.

A single count supports this clone. The chain combines TRBV6-2 or TRBV6-3 with TRBJ2-5; 10 bases align to TRBD1. Losses at the gene ends were 6 bases for V and 4 bases for J; bases not matched to a gene: 5. The CDR3 extends over 14 amino acids. The germline V gene encodes CDR1 MNHEY and CDR2 SVGEGT. Written as DNA, the CDR3 is TGTGCCAGCAGCGGGACAGGGGCGGGAGAGACCCAGTACTTC. This codes for CASSGTGAGETQYF.

The gene calls are TRBV27 and TRBJ1-4; maybe TRBD1 (5 bases). Germline-derived CDR1 and CDR2 are MNHEY and SMNVEV (reference sequence). The CDR3 covers 15 residues. Trimming shortened V by 0 bases and J by 7 bases, and 12 bases separated the two germline ends. CDR3 bases: TGTGCCAGCAGTTTATCAACCGGGACTGGTGAAAAACTGTTTTTT. Amino acids: CASSLSTGTGEKLFF.

This rearrangement joins TRBV2 to TRBJ1-4, with D maybe TRBD1 (5 bases). The CDR3 has 18 amino acids. V lost 7 bases and J lost 7, with 28 bases in between. From germline, CDR1 is SNHLY and CDR2 FYNNEI. The CDR3, as DNA: TGTGCCAGCACCCGGACACCCCGAACCGACCACGAAATTGAAAAACTGTTTTTT. As protein: CASTRTPRTDHEIEKLFF. Variable domain in full (rest from reference TRBV2 and TRBJ1-4): EPEVTQTPSHQVTQMGQEVILRCVPISNHLYFYWYRQILGQKVEFLVSFYNNEISEKSEIFDDQFSVERPDGSNFTLKIRSTKLEDSAMYFCASTRTPRTDHEIEKLFFGSGTQLSVL.

This clone was counted a single time. CDR3 protein: CASSFGGSSGNTIYF. The CDR3 DNA reads TGTGCCAGCAGTTTCGGGGGGAGCTCTGGAAACACCATATATTTT. This chain links TRBV28 with TRBJ1-3; perhaps TRBD1 as D (5 bases). Trimming pared 3 bases from V and 0 bases from J, leaving 9 bases between. Germline assignment: CDR1 MDHEN and CDR2 SYDVKM. There are 15 residues in the CDR3.

This sequence joins TRBV9 and TRBJ2-7; 7 positions agree with TRBD1. V gave up 0 bases and J gave up 0 bases; unmatched junction bases: 3. Germline CDR1 SGDLS, CDR2 YYNGEE. CDR3 length: 15 residues. For the CDR3, the DNA is TGTGCCAGCAGCGTAGAACAGGGGAGCTCCTACGAGCAGTACTTC. Amino acid sequence: CASSVEQGSSYEQYF.

The CDR3 region is CAWSGVSNEKLFF. For the CDR3, the DNA is TGTGCCTGGAGCGGGGTATCTAATGAAAAACTGTTTTTT. V and J are TRBV30 and TRBJ1-4; the D is unclear. V was shortened by 3 bases and J by 3 bases, with 8 bases between the two germline ends. CDR1 and CDR2 from the germline V gene are GTSNPN and SVGIG (reference sequence). This CDR3 has 13 residues.

This clone was seen more than once but under ten times. The chain is built from TRBV18 and TRBJ1-2; no clear D gene. Germline V gives CDR1 KGHSH, CDR2 LQKENI. Trimming left V 3 bases short and J 1 base short, with 18 bases between. This CDR3 region has 17 residues. CDR3 residues: CASSPPVGGGFNYGYTF. CDR3 DNA: TGTGCCAGCTCACCCCCTGTGGGAGGAGGATTTAACTATGGCTACACCTTC.

The chain's CDR3 is CASSKSSSGEDYEQYF. Written as DNA, the CDR3 is TGTGCCAGCAGCAAATCCTCCTCAGGGGAAGACTACGAGCAGTACTTC. The chain couples TRBV21-1 to TRBJ2-7; the table's D call of TRBD1 was not tested on the DNA. TRBV21-1 is termed a pseudogene. The CDR3 totals 16 residues.

The chain combines TRBV27 with TRBJ2-1; TRBD1 agrees at 9 bases. Germline-derived CDR1 and CDR2 are MNHEY and SMNVEV (reference sequence). CDR3 length: 16 residues. V shed 2 bases, J shed 6 bases, and the junction held 8 bases outside the gene matches. This CDR3 is CASSLGGTGRINEQFF. CDR3 nucleotide sequence: TGTGCCAGCAGTTTAGGCGGGACAGGGCGCATCAATGAGCAGTTCTTC.

The chain is built from TRBV4-3 and TRBJ2-2; D call uncertain. This CDR3 is 15 amino acids long. CDR1 is LGHNA and CDR2 is YSLEER in the germline V gene. Trimming took 1 base from V and 0 from J, leaving 6 bases between them. Here the CDR3 DNA reads TGCGCCAGCAGCCAAGGACTGTCGAACACCGGGGAGCTGTTTTTT. It encodes CASSQGLSNTGELFF.

This chain links TRBV7-2 with TRBJ1-2; D unresolved. Between the trimmed V and J ends, which lost 5 bases and 4 bases, there was a span of 14 bases. CDR1 is SGHTA and CDR2 is FQGNSA in the germline V gene. This CDR3 region has 14 residues. The CDR3 nucleotides read TGTGCCAGCAGCCCAGATCGACGGAGCTATGGCTACACCTTC. Amino acids: CASSPDRRSYGYTF. Full variable domain (remainder filled in from reference TRBV7-2 and TRBJ1-2): GAGVSQSPSNKVTEKGKDVELRCDPISGHTALYWYRQSLGQGLEFLIYFQGNSAPDKSGLPSDRFSAERTGGSVSTLTIQRTQQEDSAVYLCASSPDRRSYGYTFGSGTRLTVV.